This T cell receptor beta chain is from a study of cytomegalovirus exposure and HLA in healthy donors. Germline lookup yields CDR1 SGHRS and CDR2 YFSETQ. This CDR3 contains 13 residues. V gave up 3 bases and J gave up 5 bases, with 11 bases separating them. Worth noting for this clone: What it binds is unknown.

Broader study findings: HLA alleles showed associations with approximately 15,000 TCR beta sequences in a later analysis, at a 0.05 false discovery rate. V- and J-gene trimming in TCR beta was tied to a missense DCLRE1C variant by an analysis performed later.

Donors showed nominal health when sampled, although they likely had unrecorded immune exposures. Both 60 Vbeta primers and 13 Jbeta primers went into the PCR. Original methodology: Later work found tens of millions of unique TCR beta chains, with roughly 11 million shared. Using immunoSEQ multiplex PCR, the repertoire was profiled, and TCRdb retains in-frame clones only, with some absent. The DNA gave D and trimming, while V, J and clone size come from that table. Seen here are about 160,000 clones, around 72% observed once, and the top ten hold 1.3% to 1.5%. Material: PBMCs. The sequence was collected from a man between 18 and 29 years old in good health and CMV-seronegative. The V gene is TRBV5-1, the J gene TRBJ2-5; D is possibly TRBD2 (5 bases). The CDR3 region is CASSSGISETQYF. The DNA of the CDR3 is TGCGCCAGCAGCTCCGGGATTTCGGAGACCCAGTACTTC. Variable domain in full (rest from reference TRBV5-1 and TRBJ2-5): KAGVTQTPRYLIKTRGQQVTLSCSPISGHRSVSWYQQTPGQGLQFLFEYFSETQRNKGNFPGRFSGRQFSNSRSEMNVSTLELGDSALYLCASSSGISETQYFGPGTRLLVL.